Below are 23 T cell receptor beta chains sequenced from a single sample in a study of tissue T cells after allogeneic stem cell transplantation. Sequenced by immunoSEQ multiplex PCR; TCRdb stores in-frame clones only, minus some. Of about 2,000 clones in the sample, 60% to 85% were seen once. The specimen comprised colon tissue, sampled at autopsy. These receptors originate from a male patient aged 35 to 70 with steroid-refractory graft-versus-host disease after an allogeneic stem cell transplant. Part of the T cells may come from the graft donor.

The rearrangement links TRBV27 to TRBJ2-2, with TRBD2 identical over 10 bases. With V trimmed by 5 bases and J by 0 bases, 12 bases remained unmatched. Germline V gene sequence: CDR1 MNHEY, CDR2 SMNVEV (reference sequence). The CDR3 extends over 19 amino acids. The chain's CDR3 is CASSPRVMLAGANTGELFF. Written as DNA, the CDR3 is TGTGCCAGCAGTCCTCGGGTGATGCTAGCGGGGGCGAACACCGGGGAGCTGTTTTTT.

The CDR3 region has the DNA TGTGCCAGCAGCAAAGCGACGGTGCCGGACGGAAACACCATATATTTT. Amino acids: CASSKATVPDGNTIYF. This chain links TRBV21-1 with TRBJ1-3. TRBV21-1 has pseudogene status. The CDR3 is made up of 16 amino acids.

The gene calls are TRBV4-3 and TRBJ1-6; 11 nucleotides match TRBD1. CDR1 and CDR2 (germline): LGHNA, YSLEER. Germline trimming cut 1 base from V and 9 bases from J; bases unmatched to any gene: 2. The CDR3 covers 15 residues. The CDR3 coding sequence is TGCGCCAGCAGCCAAGCGGGACAGGGGGGTTCACCCCTCCACTTT. Translating gives CASSQAGQGGSPLHF.

The chain employs TRBV5-4 and TRBJ1-3; D is perhaps TRBD1 (5 bases). The CDR3 consists of 15 residues. CDR1 and CDR2 from the germline V gene are SGHNT and YYREEE (reference sequence). V was cut by 4 bases and J by 0 bases, with 11 bases left in between. The CDR3 here is CASSPDSFSGNTIYF. The CDR3 DNA sequence: TGTGCCAGCAGCCCAGACAGTTTCTCTGGAAACACCATATATTTT.

V is TRBV20-1 and J is TRBJ1-2; D is possibly TRBD1 (6 bases). The V gene lost 6 bases and the J gene lost 5 bases, with 19 bases spanning the gap. Germline CDR1 is DFQATT and CDR2 is SNEGSKA (reference sequence). The CDR3 extends over 14 amino acids. This CDR3 is CSASGGQERYGYTF. The CDR3, as DNA: TGCAGTGCCAGTGGGGGGCAGGAAAGGTATGGCTACACCTTC.

This clone has more than one count but fewer than ten. V is TRBV18 and J is TRBJ2-3; TRBD2 aligns across 11 bases. This CDR3 spans 16 amino acids. The J segment lost 6 bases and the V segment lost 3 bases, leaving 8 bases of the junction unmatched. Germline CDR1 and CDR2: KGHSH and LQKENI. This CDR3 is CASSPMTSGDTDTQYF. In DNA form, the CDR3 reads TGTGCCAGCTCACCCATGACTAGCGGGGATACCGATACGCAGTATTTT.

The chain links TRBV11-2 to TRBJ1-5, with TRBD1 identical over 8 bases. Trimming at V came to 5 bases and at J to 5 bases, leaving 5 bases not matched to a gene. This CDR3 is 14 amino acids long. Germline loops: CDR1 SGHAT, CDR2 FQNNGV. The DNA of the CDR3 is TGTGCCAGCAGCCAGGCGGACAGGGATCAGCCCCAGCATTTT. This codes for CASSQADRDQPQHF.

The rearrangement links TRBV7-9 to TRBJ1-4; D ambiguous. CDR3 size: 15 residues. The V and J ends lost 5 bases and 8 bases respectively, with 18 bases between them. The V gene's germline CDR1 is SEHNR and CDR2 FQNEAQ (reference sequence). In DNA, the CDR3 is TGTGCCAGCAGCCTATTGGTGAGGCAGTCCGAAAAACTGTTTTTT. This sequence encodes CASSLLVRQSEKLFF.

The chain carries TRBV6-5 and TRBJ2-5, with unresolved D. The V end was cut by 5 bases, the J end by 5 bases, with 6 bases between. Germline values: CDR1 MNHEY, CDR2 SVGAGI. The CDR3 consists of 11 residues. CDR3 sequence reads: CASSHLETQYF. CDR3 coding DNA: TGTGCCAGCAGTCATTTGGAGACCCAGTACTTC.

This clone showed up just a few times. V is TRBV7-2 and J is TRBJ2-1, with D possibly being TRBD2 (6 bases). This CDR3 is built from 18 residues. V was shortened by 4 bases and J by 2 bases, with 21 bases between the two germline ends. The germline CDR1 and CDR2 sequences are SGHTA and FQGNSA. In DNA, the CDR3 is TGTGCCAGCAGCTCCCCCTTCCGTCTGGCGGGGACCTACAATGAGCAGTTCTTC. Translated: CASSSPFRLAGTYNEQFF. The whole variable domain, filled in from reference TRBV7-2 and TRBJ2-1, reads GAGVSQSPSNKVTEKGKDVELRCDPISGHTALYWYRQSLGQGLEFLIYFQGNSAPDKSGLPSDRFSAERTGGSVSTLTIQRTQQEDSAVYLCASSSPFRLAGTYNEQFFGPGTRLTVL.

As DNA, the CDR3 is TGTGCCAGCAGCTGGCGGGACAGGGCCACAGATACGCAGTATTTT. It encodes CASSWRDRATDTQYF. This chain joins TRBV7-8 and TRBJ2-3; 9 bases agree with TRBD1. Per the germline V gene, CDR1 is SGHVS and CDR2 is FQNEAQ. V was clipped by 4 bases and J by 2 bases; unmatched bases: 4. The CDR3 extends over 15 amino acids.

This clone was found a few times. This chain connects TRBV6-4 to TRBJ2-3; a possible D gene is TRBD2 (6 bases). The germline gives CDR1 MRHNA, CDR2 SNTAGT. The CDR3 runs 14 residues. The germline V and J ends were trimmed by 8 bases and 4 bases, with 16 bases remaining between them. CDR3 nucleotide sequence: TGTGCCAGCCGGGCCATGGAGGGTGCAGATACGCAGTATTTT. It yields the protein CASRAMEGADTQYF.

As regards this clone: Other DNA sequences of this sample code for an identical CDR3. The chain carries TRBV6-6 and TRBJ1-4, with TRBD1 matching 9 bases. Germline values: CDR1 MNHNY, CDR2 SVGAGI (reference sequence). This CDR3 spans 13 amino acids. The trim removed 2 bases at V and 8 bases at J, leaving 0 bases unmatched. CDR3: CASSYGTGEKLFF. The CDR3, as DNA: TGTGCCAGCAGTTACGGGACAGGGGAAAAACTGTTTTTT.

This clone was seen a handful of times. V gene TRBV7-2 combines with J gene TRBJ2-5; 7 bases fit TRBD1. V shed 5 bases and J 5 bases; nucleotides not matched to a gene: 11. The CDR3 consists of 15 residues. Germline-derived CDR1 and CDR2 are SGHTA and FQGNSA. CDR3: CASSQGTEEWETQYF. The CDR3 DNA reads as TGTGCCAGCAGCCAAGGGACAGAGGAATGGGAGACCCAGTACTTC.

The rearrangement links TRBV19 to TRBJ1-6; 8 nucleotides line up with TRBD1. The CDR3 has 16 residues. Germline V gene sequence: CDR1 LNHDA, CDR2 SQIVND (reference sequence). The junction had 8 bases not matched to a gene; V was cut back by 4 bases and J by 6 bases. For the CDR3, the DNA is TGTGCCAGTAGTACTACTAGACAGGGGTTTAATTCACCCCTCCACTTT. It yields the protein CASSTTRQGFNSPLHF.

V usage is TRBV28 and J usage is TRBJ2-4; TRBD1 is a possible D gene (5 bases). The CDR3 extends over 14 amino acids. Trimming removed 4 bases at V and 0 bases at J, with 7 bases between. Per germline, CDR1 MDHEN and CDR2 SYDVKM. The CDR3 DNA follows: TGTGCCAGCAGTTCAGGGTCAGCCAAAAACATTCAGTACTTC. This encodes CASSSGSAKNIQYF.

The rearrangement links TRBV7-3 to TRBJ2-3, with 14 bases identical to TRBD2. There are 15 residues in the CDR3. V shed 5 bases and J 6 bases; nucleotides not matched to a gene: 4. Per the germline V gene, CDR1 is SGHTA and CDR2 is FQGTGA. CDR3 in amino acids: CASSKTSGGADTQYF. In nucleotides, the CDR3 is TGTGCCAGCAGCAAGACTAGCGGGGGGGCGGATACGCAGTATTTT.

The V and J genes are TRBV29-1 and TRBJ2-7; D unresolved. The germline V gene encodes CDR1 SQVTM and CDR2 ANQGSEA. The CDR3 spans 11 residues. Between the trimmed V and J ends, which lost 3 bases and 1 base, there was a span of 4 bases. The CDR3 nucleotides read TGCAGCGTTGAGTTGTCCTACGAGCAGTACTTC. This translates into CSVELSYEQYF.

V gene TRBV24-1 combines with J gene TRBJ2-1, with D possibly matching TRBD2 (5 bases). The CDR3 has 11 amino acids. Trimming stripped 7 bases from V and 13 bases from J, with 13 bases between. Germline V lookup: CDR1 KGHDR, CDR2 SFDVKD. In DNA, the CDR3 is TGTGCCACCAGCCAGGAGGCTCCCCAGTTCTTC. The encoded protein is CATSQEAPQFF.

The chain is built from TRBV4-3 and TRBJ1-4, with a tentative D call TRBD1 (5 bases). V was pared by 0 bases and J by 6 bases, with 23 bases between. Germline values: CDR1 LGHNA, CDR2 YSLEER. The CDR3 is 19 residues long. This CDR3 reads CASSQDWFLSAGTDEKLFF. CDR3 bases: TGCGCCAGCAGCCAAGATTGGTTCCTCAGTGCCGGGACGGATGAAAAACTGTTTTTT.

V and J are TRBV2 and TRBJ1-3; D not certain. The germline gives CDR1 SNHLY, CDR2 FYNNEI. The CDR3 has 15 residues. V lost 4 bases and J lost 2, with 12 bases in between. DNA for the CDR3: TGTGCCAGCAGTGGCTATGGAGCGACTGGAAACACCATATATTTT. This sequence encodes CASSGYGATGNTIYF.

The V gene is TRBV5-1, the J gene TRBJ2-1; D may be TRBD1 (7 bases). The CDR3 runs 15 residues. Germline-derived CDR1 and CDR2 are SGHRS and YFSETQ. Trimming removed 1 base at V and 6 bases at J, with 14 bases between. CDR3 in DNA: TGCGCCAGCAGCTTGTGGGGGGACAGCTCCAATGAGCAGTTCTTC. This sequence encodes CASSLWGDSSNEQFF. Complete variable domain (other parts from reference TRBV5-1 and TRBJ2-1): KAGVTQTPRYLIKTRGQQVTLSCSPISGHRSVSWYQQTPGQGLQFLFEYFSETQRNKGNFPGRFSGRQFSNSRSEMNVSTLELGDSALYLCASSLWGDSSNEQFFGPGTRLTVL.

CDR3 loop: CASSVGEDSGLGVTEAFF. The CDR3 DNA reads TGTGCCAGCAGCGTTGGGGAGGACAGTGGGTTAGGTGTGACTGAAGCTTTCTTT. V gene TRBV9 combines with J gene TRBJ1-1; maybe TRBD1 (6 bases). The V end lost 2 bases, the J end lost 5 bases, and 25 bases lay between the germline ends. The CDR3 is 18 residues long. Germline V gene data show CDR1 as SGDLS and CDR2 as YYNGEE.